The 17 T cell receptor beta chains reported below all come from one sample, sequenced in a study of identical twins listed by TCRdb under 2016. The receptor library was made with 5' RACE. Sequencing was performed on an Illumina HiSeq 2000. TCRdb reworked the public reads: Q25 trimming with fastp, MiXCR clone assembly, productive beta chains retained. All rows with the same CDR3 protein become a single entry with the most common DNA and genes. The sample has 700,000 to 950,000 distinct CDR3 sequences on record, approximately 13% of them singletons. Jointly, the top ten make up under 2% of the sample. This sample also appeared in a second study, on yellow fever vaccine responses in identical twins.

The specimen sequenced was PBMCs. Receptor source: a woman aged 18-29 years in good health.

This clonotype showed up many times. CDR3 nucleotide sequence: TGTGCCAGCAGTTTAGGGGGACTAGCTTCATACGAGCAGTACTTC. Amino acid sequence: CASSLGGLASYEQYF. V is TRBV12-3 or TRBV12-4 and J is TRBJ2-7; TRBD2 agrees at 9 bases. This CDR3 is built from 15 residues. The V and J ends lost 1 base and 4 bases, in that order; junction bases with no gene match: 5.

The sample holds a few counts of this clonotype. V gene TRBV2 combines with J gene TRBJ2-7; weak D call: TRBD2 (5 bases). V gave up 6 bases and J gave up 4 bases, with 16 bases separating them. The CDR3 covers 14 residues. Germline V gives CDR1 SNHLY, CDR2 FYNNEI. In DNA form, the CDR3 reads TGTGCCAGCAGGAGGGTCCAGGCAGCATACGAGCAGTACTTC. Translating gives CASRRVQAAYEQYF.

In its sample, this clonotype was seen many times. This chain links TRBV15 with TRBJ1-2; TRBD1 matches 8 bases. The CDR3 is 15 residues long. CDR1 and CDR2 from the germline V gene are LNHNV and YYDKDF (reference sequence). V was clipped by 4 bases and J by 8 bases; unmatched bases: 12. The CDR3 DNA is TGTGCCACCAGCACCGAATCTTACGACAGGGGAGGCTACACCTTC. Encoded protein: CATSTESYDRGGYTF.

This chain links TRBV6-5 with TRBJ2-7; no clear D gene. From germline, CDR1 is MNHEY and CDR2 SVGAGI. Trimming removed 4 bases from V and 2 bases from J, with 12 bases in between. The CDR3 length is 14 residues. CDR3 nucleotides: TGTGCCAGCAGTTTAAAGCAGACCACCTACGAGCAGTACTTC. Encoded protein: CASSLKQTTYEQYF.

This clonotype was detected a few times. This chain uses TRBV7-9 with TRBJ2-1; no clear D gene. The ends were cut back, 7 bases at V and 0 bases at J, with 7 bases in the middle. The CDR3 is 13 amino acids. CDR1 and CDR2 (germline): SEHNR, FQNEAQ (reference sequence). The CDR3 bases are TGTGCCAGCACCGCCGGCTCCTACAATGAGCAGTTCTTC. This translates into CASTAGSYNEQFF.

This clonotype was counted only a few times. The genes are TRBV20-1 and TRBJ1-3, with 7 positions matching TRBD1. Germline-derived CDR1 and CDR2 are DFQATT and SNEGSKA (reference sequence). CDR3 length: 15 residues. The trim removed 3 bases at V and 0 bases at J, leaving 5 bases unmatched. CDR3 DNA sequence: TGCAGTGCTAGGACAGGGACGGGCTCTGGAAACACCATATATTTT. As protein: CSARTGTGSGNTIYF.

J is TRBJ2-1 and V is TRBV5-6; 7 nucleotides align to TRBD1. Germline assignment: CDR1 SGHDT and CDR2 YYEEEE. This CDR3 comprises 15 residues. Germline trimming cut 4 bases from V and 6 bases from J; bases unmatched to any gene: 10. The CDR3 protein is CASSVRGRKFNEQFF. CDR3 sequence (DNA): TGTGCCAGCAGCGTGAGGGGGCGAAAGTTCAATGAGCAGTTCTTC.

The CDR3 region is CASNERDSNQPQHF. Here the CDR3 DNA reads TGTGCCAGCAACGAGAGGGACTCCAATCAGCCCCAGCATTTT. The rearrangement links TRBV12-3 or TRBV12-4 to TRBJ1-5, with D possibly matching TRBD1 (5 bases). The V and J ends lost 7 bases and 3 bases respectively, with 13 bases between them. The CDR3 length is 14 residues.

This clonotype was recorded a few times. J is TRBJ2-7 and V is TRBV10-2; D ambiguous. In germline, CDR1 is WSHSY, CDR2 SAAADI. V was shortened by 6 bases and J by 1 base, with 19 bases between the two germline ends. This CDR3 has 16 amino acids. The CDR3 nucleotides are TGCGCCAGCAGGGCCGTTGTAGGGTTGGGATCCTACGAGCAGTACTTC. Encoded protein: CASRAVVGLGSYEQYF.

The table lists this clonotype with a few counts. The rearrangement uses TRBV20-1 and TRBJ2-1; 9 nucleotides line up with TRBD1. Germline CDR1 DFQATT, CDR2 SNEGSKA (reference sequence). This CDR3 has 14 amino acids. V was clipped by 1 base and J by 16 bases; unmatched bases: 14. DNA for the CDR3: TGCAGTGCTAGAGCGTCCCAGTCCGGGACAGGGTACTTCTTC. Encoded protein: CSARASQSGTGYFF.

V usage is TRBV20-1 and J usage is TRBJ1-4; D may be TRBD1 (6 bases). CDR1 DFQATT and CDR2 SNEGSKA come from the germline V gene (reference sequence). CDR3 length: 16 residues. Trimming shortened V by 1 base and J by 3 bases, and 15 bases separated the two germline ends. CDR3 nucleotides: TGCAGTGCTAGAGCATCGAGACAGGAAGCTAATGAAAAACTGTTTTTT. The encoded protein is CSARASRQEANEKLFF.

J is TRBJ2-4 and V is TRBV20-1; D remains unclear. V was trimmed by 0 bases and J by 0 bases, leaving 9 bases between them. The germline CDR1 and CDR2 sequences are DFQATT and SNEGSKA (reference sequence). The CDR3 length is 15 residues. The CDR3, as DNA: TGCAGTGCTAGAGACTCAGAACTAGCCAAAAACATTCAGTACTTC. The encoded protein is CSARDSELAKNIQYF.

The rearrangement joins TRBV15 to TRBJ2-5, with D possibly TRBD2 on 6 matching bases. Germline CDR1 and CDR2: LNHNV and YYDKDF (reference sequence). The length of the CDR3 is 14 residues. Trimming took off 3 bases at V and 6 bases at J, with 14 bases between the two ends. The DNA of the CDR3 is TGTGCCACCAGCAGGCACCGGGAGTTCCAGACCCAGTACTTC. As protein: CATSRHREFQTQYF.

This sequence joins TRBV18 and TRBJ2-4, with D possibly TRBD2 on 6 matching bases. Germline-derived CDR1 and CDR2 are KGHSH and LQKENI. Trimming shortened V by 2 bases and J by 6 bases, and 14 bases separated the two germline ends. This CDR3 is built from 15 residues. The chain's CDR3 is CASSPGQQAGNIQYF. Written as DNA, the CDR3 is TGTGCCAGCTCACCAGGCCAGCAAGCGGGAAACATTCAGTACTTC.

This clonotype was observed a few times. The V and J genes are TRBV3-1 and TRBJ2-3; 11 nucleotides line up with TRBD2. The V gene's germline CDR1 is LGHDT and CDR2 YNNKEL (reference sequence). The CDR3 consists of 19 residues. The J segment lost 5 bases and the V segment lost 0 bases, leaving 13 bases of the junction unmatched. CDR3 in DNA: TGTGCCAGCAGCCAAGATCGTATACCTAGCGGGAGGAGGGAAGATACGCAGTATTTT. This gives the protein CASSQDRIPSGRREDTQYF.

Comments on this clonotype: This likely comes from a read error, as the CDR3 has no conserved phenylalanine or tryptophan at its end. This chain links TRBV20-1 with TRBJ1-1; no firm D call. The V gene's germline CDR1 is DFQATT and CDR2 SNEGSKA (reference sequence). There are 15 residues in the CDR3. This CDR3 reads CSHLRGPGGNTEAFY. The CDR3, as DNA: TGCAGCCACCTCCGGGGTCCCGGCGGGAACACTGAAGCTTTCTAT.

V gene TRBV27 combines with J gene TRBJ2-7; TRBD2 agrees at 8 bases. The J segment lost 7 bases and the V segment lost 6 bases, leaving 11 bases of the junction unmatched. This CDR3 is 14 amino acids long. Germline V CDR1 and CDR2: MNHEY, SMNVEV (reference sequence). The CDR3, as DNA: TGTGCCAGCAGACCCCCGGGAGGGCCGGGGGAGCAGTACTTC. Translated, it gives CASRPPGGPGEQYF.